One sample yielded the 18 T cell receptor beta chains listed below, sequenced in a study of regulatory T cells in long-lasting Graves disease listed by TCRdb under 2021. Libraries were constructed by multiplex PCR. Sequencing instrument: Illumina HiSeq 4000. TCR beta libraries were built with iRepertoire HTBI primers and Arm-PCR amplification of CDR3 regions. TCRdb trimmed the raw reads at Q25, called clones with MiXCR and kept productive beta chains. Every distinct CDR3 protein forms one entry, paired with its most common genes and DNA. Recorded for this sample are about 530,000 distinct CDR3 sequences; about 16% of them occurred a single time. The ten largest make up 25% of the sample. The time point label for this specimen denotes: newly diagnosed GD, antithyroid drugs for less than 3 months. For both TCR sequencing and RNA sequencing, RNA was extracted from PBMCs using TRIzol. These data are also associated with another study on T cells in Graves' hyperthyroidism and ophthalmopathy.

The sequencing here drew on peripheral blood mononuclear cells (PBMCs), taken at new diagnosis, from a patient treated with antithyroid drugs. These receptors were obtained from a woman aged 35 to 60 with Graves disease. Donor details come from another sample of the same person, matched by shared clones.

This clonotype was recorded at least ten times. The chain uses TRBV3-1 and TRBJ1-1; 9 bases map to TRBD1. J gave up 2 bases and V 6 bases, and 13 bases lay outside the gene matches. Germline CDR1 reads LGHDT; CDR2 reads YNNKEL (reference sequence). This CDR3 spans 17 amino acids. The chain's CDR3 is CASSLTGTGIKNTEAFF. The CDR3 DNA sequence: TGTGCCAGCAGTCTTACCGGGACAGGGATCAAAAACACTGAAGCTTTCTTT.

This rearrangement joins TRBV3-1 to TRBJ2-3; TRBD2 aligns across 11 bases. Trimming at V came to 4 bases and at J to 2 bases, leaving 5 bases not matched to a gene. Germline CDR1 is LGHDT and CDR2 is YNNKEL (reference sequence). There are 16 residues in the CDR3. This chain's CDR3 is CASSRRLAGITDTQYF. The CDR3 DNA reads TGTGCCAGCAGCCGCAGACTAGCGGGGATCACAGATACGCAGTATTTT.

The V and J genes are TRBV28 and TRBJ2-1, with 8 nucleotides matching TRBD1. This CDR3 has 15 residues. CDR1 is MDHEN and CDR2 is SYDVKM in the germline V gene. The V gene end was trimmed by 6 bases and the J gene end by 4 bases; junction bases not matched to a gene: 8. CDR3 in DNA: TGTGCCAGCAGCCACAGGGGGGTAAGATACAATGAGCAGTTCTTC. Residues: CASSHRGVRYNEQFF.

This clonotype has only a few counts. The CDR3 spells CASSQGGLRDTEAFF. CDR3 sequence (DNA): TGTGCCAGCAGCCAAGGGGGGCTTCGGGACACTGAAGCTTTCTTT. The rearrangement links TRBV14 to TRBJ1-1; D is possibly TRBD1 (6 bases). Deletions cut 1 base from V and 3 bases from J, with 12 bases between. The germline CDR1 and CDR2 sequences are SGHDN and FVKESK. The length of the CDR3 is 15 residues.

This chain joins TRBV5-4 and TRBJ2-1; 7 bases fit TRBD1. The CDR3 has 14 amino acids. The V gene's germline CDR1 is SGHNT and CDR2 YYREEE (reference sequence). Trimming removed 4 bases from V and 5 bases from J; junction bases left unmatched: 6. CDR3 sequence reads: CASSRDRVDNEQFF. CDR3 coding DNA: TGTGCCAGCAGCCGCGACAGGGTTGACAATGAGCAGTTCTTC.

The V gene is TRBV19, the J gene TRBJ1-1, with TRBD1 as a possible D gene (6 bases). CDR1 LNHDA and CDR2 SQIVND come from the germline V gene (reference sequence). The CDR3 loop spans 14 amino acids. V was trimmed by 5 bases and J by 4 bases, leaving 14 bases between them. The CDR3 loop reads CASSASRGGTEAFF. In DNA form, the CDR3 reads TGTGCCAGTAGTGCCTCCAGGGGCGGCACTGAAGCTTTCTTT.

This clonotype was detected many times. At one boundary the junction diverges from the germline segment, which might be a read error. The rearrangement joins TRBV5-1 to TRBJ2-1, with no clear D. The CDR3 length is 12 residues. Per germline, CDR1 SGHRS and CDR2 YFSETQ. The CDR3 DNA is TGTGCCAGCAGCTTGGTAGCCAATGAGCAGTTCTTC. Its protein product is CASSLVANEQFF.

This chain connects TRBV30 to TRBJ2-1; 15 bases map to TRBD2. The V segment lost 7 bases and the J segment 5 bases; nucleotides outside the gene matches: 6. This CDR3 region has 15 residues. Germline values: CDR1 GTSNPN, CDR2 SVGIG (reference sequence). The CDR3 protein is CALLGLAGGNNEQFF. DNA of the CDR3: TGTGCCTTGCTAGGACTAGCGGGAGGGAACAATGAGCAGTTCTTC.

The gene calls are TRBV5-1 and TRBJ2-5; TRBD1 is a possible D gene (5 bases). The V gene's germline CDR1 is SGHRS and CDR2 YFSETQ. This CDR3 comprises 15 residues. V was cut by 8 bases and J by 5 bases, with 22 bases left in between. The CDR3 reads CASRGLGHSPETQYF. For the CDR3, the DNA is TGCGCCAGTAGAGGATTAGGACACTCCCCTGAGACCCAGTACTTC.

The chain carries TRBV10-3 and TRBJ1-2; 8 bases are a match to TRBD1. J was trimmed by 6 bases and V by 11 bases; bases with no gene match: 8. This CDR3 comprises 12 residues. Per the germline V gene, CDR1 is ENHRY and CDR2 is SYGVKD. CDR3 residues: CAPGDRSNGYTF. The CDR3 nucleotides read TGTGCCCCCGGGGACAGGTCGAATGGCTACACCTTC.

In regard to this clonotype: The junction departs from the called germline gene at one end, perhaps through a read error. The chain combines TRBV6-5 with TRBJ2-7, with D possibly being TRBD1 or TRBD2 (5 bases each). The CDR3 totals 15 residues. Germline values: CDR1 MNHEY, CDR2 SVGAGI. CDR3 loop: CASSYGQGRIYERYF. The CDR3 DNA reads as TGTGCCAGCAGTTACGGCCAGGGACGGATCTACGAGCGGTACTTC.

This clonotype was seen only a few times. The chain uses TRBV12-3 or TRBV12-4 and TRBJ2-3; weak D call: TRBD2 (5 bases). V dropped 3 bases and J dropped 9 bases, with 16 bases sitting between them. This CDR3 has 14 residues. CDR3 sequence: CASSFPGSRVTQYF. DNA of the CDR3: TGTGCCAGCAGTTTCCCGGGGTCCCGGGTCACGCAGTATTTT.

Ten or more counts support this clonotype. This sequence joins TRBV7-9 and TRBJ1-6; the D is unclear. The CDR3 contains 16 residues. The V gene lost 5 bases and the J gene lost 3 bases, with 14 bases spanning the gap. In germline, CDR1 is SEHNR, CDR2 FQNEAQ (reference sequence). CDR3 sequence (DNA): TGTGCCAGCAGCCCCGCGACGGTGGACTATAATTCACCCCTCCACTTT. The encoded protein is CASSPATVDYNSPLHF.

This clonotype was recorded many times. The V gene is TRBV12-3 or TRBV12-4, the J gene TRBJ1-5; tentative D call: TRBD1 (6 bases). This CDR3 has 19 amino acids. Trimming left V 3 bases short and J 0 bases short, with 21 bases between. This CDR3 reads CASSLEGGDVWHSNQPQHF. The CDR3, as DNA: TGTGCCAGCAGTTTGGAAGGGGGGGATGTTTGGCATAGCAATCAGCCCCAGCATTTT.

The chain joins TRBV11-1 to TRBJ2-7, with D perhaps TRBD1 (5 bases). Germline V gene sequence: CDR1 SGHAT, CDR2 FQDESV (reference sequence). This CDR3 is built from 14 residues. Trimming pared 5 bases from V and 0 bases from J, leaving 11 bases between. The DNA for the CDR3 is TGTGCCAGCAGCAGACAGTTTTCCTCCTACGAGCAGTACTTC. Translating it yields CASSRQFSSYEQYF.

This clonotype was seen many times. The V and J genes are TRBV29-1 and TRBJ1-3, with unresolved D. Germline lookup yields CDR1 SQVTM and CDR2 ANQGSEA. V was clipped by 5 bases and J by 0 bases, with 8 bases between them. The CDR3 extends over 13 amino acids. The CDR3 protein is CSVWTDSGNTIYF. DNA for the CDR3: TGCAGCGTTTGGACGGACTCTGGAAACACCATATATTTT. Combining the CDR3 with reference TRBV29-1 and TRBJ1-3 gives the whole variable domain SAVISQKPSRDICQRGTSLTIQCQVDSQVTMMFWYRQQPGQSLTLIATANQGSEATYESGFVIDKFPISRPNLTFSTLTVSNMSPEDSSIYLCSVWTDSGNTIYFGEGSWLTVV.

This clonotype was observed at least ten times. CDR3 coding DNA: TGTGCCAGCAGAGCGATGGGCAGGATGAACACTGAAGCTTTCTTT. Translated: CASRAMGRMNTEAFF. V is TRBV28 and J is TRBJ1-1, with unresolved D. Germline CDR1 is MDHEN and CDR2 is SYDVKM. The V end was cut by 6 bases, the J end by 0 bases, with 14 bases between. The CDR3 is 15 amino acids. Supplemented by reference TRBV28 and TRBJ1-1, the full variable domain reads DVKVTQSSRYLVKRTGEKVFLECVQDMDHENMFWYRQDPGLGLRLIYFSYDVKMKEKGDIPEGYSVSREKKERFSLILESASTNQTSMYLCASRAMGRMNTEAFFGQGTRLTVV.

The V call is TRBV12-3 or TRBV12-4, the J call TRBJ2-3, with 9 bases lining up with TRBD2. The CDR3 is made up of 14 amino acids. Losses at the gene ends were 6 bases for V and 6 bases for J; bases not matched to a gene: 7. The CDR3 here is CASRPGLASDTQYF. The CDR3 DNA follows: TGTGCCAGCAGACCGGGACTAGCTAGCGATACGCAGTATTTT.